Listed here are 32 T cell receptor beta chains from one sample, sequenced in a study of vaccination effects on CD4 cells after COVID-19. TCRdb keeps only in-frame clones here, not all; method: immunoSEQ multiplex PCR. The sample includes approximately 25,000 clones, about 80% of them seen just once. ViraFEST expansion of antigen-specific CD4+ T cells with viral peptide pools preceded sequencing. Following an approximately 11-day culture, CD4+ T cells were purified. Participants completed two doses of the BNT162b2 or mRNA-1273 vaccine. No antigen has been assigned to these receptors. Sample: CD4+ T cells from PBMCs cultured with HCoV-NL63 spike peptides, taken after COVID-19 vaccination. The receptors were gathered from a human donor who received a COVID-19 vaccine. Some clones in this sample may be carry-over from other donors' samples.

The chain employs TRBV28 and TRBJ2-2, with D perhaps matching TRBD1 (6 bases). Germline V gene data show CDR1 as MDHEN and CDR2 as SYDVKM. Trimming shortened V by 5 bases and J by 3 bases, and 13 bases separated the two germline ends. The CDR3 covers 15 residues. CDR3 nucleotides: TGTGCCAGCAGTCGAACAGGGTTTGACACCGGGGAGCTGTTTTTT. Amino acid sequence: CASSRTGFDTGELFF.

The V gene is TRBV6-2 or TRBV6-3, the J gene TRBJ1-1; D remains unclear. The CDR3 loop spans 13 amino acids. Trimming took off 2 bases at V and 2 bases at J, with 6 bases between the two ends. The germline V gene has CDR1 MNHEY and CDR2 SVGEGT. The CDR3: CASSYTGNTEAFF. For the CDR3, the DNA is TGTGCCAGCAGTTACACGGGCAACACTGAAGCTTTCTTT.

In its sample, this clone was seen a few times. Other DNA variants within this sample encode the same CDR3. This sequence joins TRBV18 and TRBJ2-5, with TRBD1 matching over 7 bases. Germline V lookup: CDR1 KGHSH, CDR2 LQKENI. The V segment lost 3 bases and the J segment 2 bases; nucleotides outside the gene matches: 0. The CDR3 loop spans 13 amino acids. The CDR3 DNA reads TGTGCCAGCTCACCGGGACAGCAAGAGACCCAGTACTTC. Its protein product is CASSPGQQETQYF.

The chain links TRBV2 to TRBJ1-6; D not resolved. Germline loops: CDR1 SNHLY, CDR2 FYNNEI. V was pared by 2 bases and J by 12 bases, with 5 bases between. The CDR3 covers 11 residues. The CDR3 here is CASSEWGPLHF. Here the CDR3 DNA reads TGTGCCAGCAGTGAATGGGGACCCCTCCACTTT.

This sequence joins TRBV9 and TRBJ2-5; TRBD1 is a possible D gene (5 bases). CDR3 length equals 15 residues. CDR1 and CDR2 from the germline V gene are SGDLS and YYNGEE. Between the trimmed V and J ends, which lost 0 bases and 2 bases, there was a span of 11 bases. The CDR3 reads CASSVDKGRQETQYF. CDR3 sequence (DNA): TGTGCCAGCAGCGTAGACAAGGGGCGGCAAGAGACCCAGTACTTC.

This chain links TRBV6-1 with TRBJ1-5, with 8 positions matching TRBD1. The CDR3 has 14 amino acids. V lost 2 bases, J lost 9 bases, and 6 bases stayed unmatched. Germline V lookup: CDR1 MNHNS, CDR2 SASEGT. CDR3 protein: CASSELGQGVPQHF. The CDR3 coding sequence is TGTGCCAGCAGTGAATTAGGACAGGGAGTGCCCCAGCATTTT.

V gene TRBV7-9 combines with J gene TRBJ1-3; D gene unclear. CDR1 SEHNR and CDR2 FQNEAQ come from the germline V gene (reference sequence). This CDR3 is built from 17 residues. The V and J ends lost 3 bases and 0 bases respectively, with 15 bases between them. The CDR3 DNA follows: TGTGCCAGCAGCTTGTTAGGCGATCCTAGCTCTGGAAACACCATATATTTT. Translation gives CASSLLGDPSSGNTIYF.

The chain employs TRBV5-1 and TRBJ1-2; 7 bases fit TRBD1. Germline V gene lookup returns CDR1 SGHRS and CDR2 YFSETQ. The CDR3 consists of 15 residues. V shed 1 base, J shed 6 bases, and the junction held 9 bases outside the gene matches. The CDR3: CASSLTGVIIDGYTF. CDR3 sequence (DNA): TGCGCCAGCAGCTTGACAGGGGTGATAATAGATGGCTACACCTTC. The whole variable domain, remainder taken from reference TRBV5-1 and TRBJ1-2, is KAGVTQTPRYLIKTRGQQVTLSCSPISGHRSVSWYQQTPGQGLQFLFEYFSETQRNKGNFPGRFSGRQFSNSRSEMNVSTLELGDSALYLCASSLTGVIIDGYTFGSGTRLTVV.

V is TRBV9 and J is TRBJ1-3, with D unresolved. This CDR3 is built from 14 residues. Germline CDR1 is SGDLS and CDR2 is YYNGEE. V dropped 0 bases and J dropped 0 bases, with 4 bases sitting between them. DNA of the CDR3: TGTGCCAGCAGCGTAGACCCCTCTGGAAACACCATATATTTT. Its translation: CASSVDPSGNTIYF.

This chain connects TRBV10-3 to TRBJ1-6; D ambiguous. Trimming cost V 5 bases and J 5 bases, with 7 bases left between them. The CDR3 runs to 13 residues. From germline, CDR1 is ENHRY and CDR2 SYGVKD. Here the CDR3 reads CAISLGNNSPLHF. The CDR3 DNA reads as TGTGCCATCAGTCTGGGGAATAATTCACCCCTCCACTTT.

The rearrangement links TRBV28 to TRBJ1-1; D unclear. The V gene lost 7 bases and the J gene lost 3 bases, with 6 bases spanning the gap. The CDR3 spans 11 residues. The germline V gene encodes CDR1 MDHEN and CDR2 SYDVKM. The CDR3 DNA sequence: TGTGCCAGCAAGGAGGACACTGAAGCTTTCTTT. It is translated as CASKEDTEAFF.

The chain employs TRBV28 and TRBJ1-4; 7 bases are shared with TRBD1. The V gene's germline CDR1 is MDHEN and CDR2 SYDVKM. The CDR3 extends over 16 amino acids. The J segment lost 8 bases and the V segment lost 8 bases, leaving 17 bases of the junction unmatched. In DNA form, the CDR3 reads TGTGCCAGCGGGGCCTCGACAGGGTCACGAGGGGAAAAACTGTTTTTT. This codes for CASGASTGSRGEKLFF.

The chain links TRBV6-2 or TRBV6-3 to TRBJ1-5; 7 nucleotides align to TRBD1. The junction had 4 bases not matched to a gene; V was cut back by 5 bases and J by 6 bases. The length of the CDR3 is 13 residues. The germline gives CDR1 MNHEY, CDR2 SVGEGT. The CDR3 DNA reads as TGTGCCAGCAGTGCAGGGGGGGGTCAGCCCCAGCATTTT. This encodes CASSAGGGQPQHF.

The chain combines TRBV5-4 with TRBJ2-7; D tentatively reads TRBD1 or TRBD2 (6 bases each). In germline, CDR1 is SGHNT, CDR2 YYREEE (reference sequence). The germline V and J ends were trimmed by 4 bases and 6 bases, with 17 bases remaining between them. The CDR3 loop spans 14 amino acids. CDR3 residues: CASSRGLEGFEQYV. The CDR3 DNA is TGTGCCAGCAGCCGGGGGCTAGAGGGATTCGAGCAGTACGTC.

This clone has a single count. The chain combines TRBV10-2 with TRBJ2-2; 8 positions agree with TRBD2. Looked up from germline, CDR1 is WSHSY and CDR2 is SAAADI. CDR3 length: 14 residues. Trimming at V came to 6 bases and at J to 7 bases, leaving 7 bases not matched to a gene. The DNA of the CDR3 is TGCGCCAGCAGGGCGGGGGGCTACCTCGGGGAGCTGTTTTTT. It is translated as CASRAGGYLGELFF.

The chain recombines TRBV5-4 with TRBJ1-2, with 8 positions matching TRBD1. The CDR3 covers 15 residues. The germline V gene has CDR1 SGHNT and CDR2 YYREEE (reference sequence). V gave up 3 bases and J gave up 5 bases; unmatched junction bases: 9. CDR3 sequence: CASSSQGQVSYGYTF. The CDR3 DNA is TGTGCCAGCAGCTCCCAGGGACAGGTCTCATATGGCTACACCTTC. Using reference TRBV5-4 and TRBJ1-2 for the parts outside the CDR3, the full variable domain is ETGVTQSPTHLIKTRGQQVTLRCSSQSGHNTVSWYQQALGQGPQFIFQYYREEENGRGNFPPRFSGLQFPNYSSELNVNALELDDSALYLCASSSQGQVSYGYTFGSGTRLTVV.

The V call is TRBV6-2 or TRBV6-3, the J call TRBJ2-3; possible D gene TRBD2, 5 bases. Trimming pared 4 bases from V and 14 bases from J, leaving 16 bases between. CDR3 length: 12 residues. CDR1 is MNHEY, CDR2 SVGEGT, per germline. The chain's CDR3 is CASSFNPTAGYF. The CDR3 coding sequence is TGTGCCAGCAGTTTTAACCCAACGGCGGGGTATTTT.

The V and J genes are TRBV27 and TRBJ1-5; D remains unclear. In germline, CDR1 is MNHEY, CDR2 SMNVEV (reference sequence). The length of the CDR3 is 15 residues. V gave up 2 bases and J gave up 0 bases, with 8 bases separating them. The CDR3 region is CASSLAENSNQPQHF. CDR3 DNA: TGTGCCAGCAGTTTAGCAGAAAATAGCAATCAGCCCCAGCATTTT.

The sample holds a few counts of this clone. The chain is built from TRBV5-4 and TRBJ2-1; maybe TRBD1 (5 bases). CDR1 SGHNT and CDR2 YYREEE come from the germline V gene (reference sequence). V lost 1 base to trimming and J lost 11 bases, with 13 bases between them. This CDR3 contains 13 residues. CDR3 sequence reads: CASSLIGQGKQFF. The CDR3 DNA sequence: TGTGCCAGCAGCTTGATTGGCCAGGGTAAGCAGTTCTTC.

The chain employs TRBV30 and TRBJ1-1, with 10 bases identical to TRBD1. The germline gives CDR1 GTSNPN, CDR2 SVGIG (reference sequence). V shed 0 bases and J 4 bases; nucleotides not matched to a gene: 8. The CDR3 covers 16 residues. CDR3 residues: CAWSVPGQGLGTEAFF. The CDR3 bases are TGTGCCTGGAGTGTCCCGGGACAGGGGTTGGGCACTGAAGCTTTCTTT. The variable domain in full, completed from reference TRBV30 and TRBJ1-1, reads SQTIHQWPATLVQPVGSPLSLECTVEGTSNPNLYWYRQAAGRGLQLLFYSVGIGQISSEVPQNLSASRPQDRQFILSSKKLLLSDSGFYLCAWSVPGQGLGTEAFFGQGTRLTVV.

CDR3 DNA: TGTGCCAGCAGCGCCAGCGGGGGGCAGGGTACGCAGTATTTT. Translation gives CASSASGGQGTQYF. The rearrangement links TRBV7-3 to TRBJ2-3, with 9 bases aligning to TRBD2. CDR1 is SGHTA and CDR2 is FQGTGA in the germline V gene. CDR3 length: 14 residues. The junction had 8 bases not matched to a gene; V was cut back by 5 bases and J by 8 bases.

The chain carries TRBV24-1 and TRBJ2-5; no firm D call. In germline, CDR1 is KGHDR, CDR2 SFDVKD. The CDR3 covers 18 residues. V lost 1 base to trimming and J lost 4 bases, with 21 bases between them. The CDR3 nucleotides are TGTGCCACCAGTGATTTTGGGGTGACGACCCCAAGAAGAGAGACCCAGTACTTC. It yields the protein CATSDFGVTTPRRETQYF.

The CDR3 region is CASSIVAGTGELFF. As DNA, the CDR3 is TGTGCCAGTAGTATTGTAGCAGGCACCGGGGAGCTGTTTTTT. V usage is TRBV19 and J usage is TRBJ2-2; D not certain. Germline CDR1 LNHDA, CDR2 SQIVND (reference sequence). Trimming stripped 3 bases from V and 4 bases from J, with 9 bases between. This CDR3 has 14 amino acids. Full variable domain (remainder filled in from reference TRBV19 and TRBJ2-2): DGGITQSPKYLFRKEGQNVTLSCEQNLNHDAMYWYRQDPGQGLRLIYYSQIVNDFQKGDIAEGYSVSREKKESFPLTVTSAQKNPTAFYLCASSIVAGTGELFFGEGSRLTVL.

Only one count was recorded for this clone. The chain couples TRBV2 to TRBJ1-3; D might be TRBD1 (5 bases). V shed 6 bases and J shed 12 bases, with 9 bases lying between them. Germline V gene data show CDR1 as SNHLY and CDR2 as FYNNEI. The CDR3 contains 10 residues. CDR3: CASSGTFIYF. Here the CDR3 DNA reads TGTGCCAGCAGCGGGACCTTCATATATTTT.

This chain joins TRBV30 and TRBJ1-1, with D possibly being TRBD1 (5 bases). The V end was cut by 3 bases, the J end by 8 bases, with 13 bases between. This CDR3 spans 12 amino acids. Germline V gene data show CDR1 as GTSNPN and CDR2 as SVGIG (reference sequence). This CDR3 is CAWRDYGGEAFF. The CDR3 DNA reads TGTGCCTGGAGGGATTACGGGGGGGAAGCTTTCTTT.

The chain links TRBV12-3 or TRBV12-4 to TRBJ1-2, with a weak D call TRBD1 (5 bases). The CDR3 loop spans 12 amino acids. Between the trimmed V and J ends, which lost 3 bases and 6 bases, there was a span of 8 bases. CDR3: CASSFRVDGYTF. The CDR3 bases are TGTGCCAGCAGTTTCAGGGTGGATGGCTACACCTTC.

The rearrangement links TRBV11-2 to TRBJ1-3; the D is unclear. The germline V gene encodes CDR1 SGHAT and CDR2 FQNNGV. The CDR3 is 15 amino acids. V dropped 5 bases and J dropped 2 bases, with 13 bases sitting between them. CDR3 sequence (DNA): TGTGCCAGCAGCGAGCGACCAGACACTGGAAACACCATATATTTT. Its translation: CASSERPDTGNTIYF.

The V and J genes are TRBV29-1 and TRBJ1-1; 9 positions agree with TRBD1. Germline CDR1 is SQVTM and CDR2 is ANQGSEA. Unmatched junction bases numbered 7, after V lost 5 bases and J lost 3 bases. This CDR3 is built from 14 residues. The CDR3: CSVRLTGGYTEAFF. The CDR3 DNA reads TGCAGCGTTCGGTTGACAGGGGGGTACACTGAAGCTTTCTTT.

This chain joins TRBV4-2 and TRBJ1-2; D might be TRBD1 (5 bases). V was cut by 1 base and J by 4 bases, with 16 bases left in between. Germline loops: CDR1 LGHNA, CDR2 YNFKEQ. The CDR3 loop spans 16 amino acids. The CDR3 DNA is TGTGCCAGCAGCCAAGTCGGAGGGGCAGGGACCTATGGCTACACCTTC. It translates to CASSQVGGAGTYGYTF.

The rearrangement links TRBV2 to TRBJ1-3; D is unclear. The CDR3 length is 15 residues. Trimming took off 8 bases at V and 1 base at J, with 15 bases between the two ends. CDR1 is SNHLY and CDR2 is FYNNEI in the germline V gene. In DNA form, the CDR3 reads TGTGCCAGCCTGGCAAGGGTGACATCTGGAAACACCATATATTTT. This codes for CASLARVTSGNTIYF.

The chain is built from TRBV19 and TRBJ2-3; 7 bases match TRBD1. V shed 3 bases and J 1 base; nucleotides not matched to a gene: 4. This CDR3 is 15 amino acids long. The germline CDR1 and CDR2 sequences are LNHDA and SQIVND (reference sequence). Here the CDR3 reads CASSIKGQRTDTQYF. CDR3 sequence (DNA): TGTGCCAGTAGTATTAAGGGACAGCGCACAGATACGCAGTATTTT.

This CDR3 reads CASSQDQPGHWLYTIYF. The CDR3 coding sequence is TGTGCCAGCAGCCAAGATCAACCGGGACACTGGCTTTACACCATATATTTT. The chain employs TRBV3-1 (or the pseudogene TRBV3-2) and TRBJ1-3, with D perhaps matching TRBD1 (6 bases). The V end was cut by 0 bases, the J end by 8 bases, with 20 bases between. Germline V gene lookup returns CDR1 LGHDT and CDR2 YNNKEL (reference sequence). This CDR3 is 17 amino acids long.